The 30 T cell receptor beta chains below come from one sample, sequenced in a study of blood T cell repertoires in COVID-19. TCRdb's table, derived via immunoSEQ multiplex PCR, lists solely in-frame clones and lacks some. The sample has a few hundred thousand clones, approximately 90% seen once. Sequencing was carried out using peripheral blood. The receptor source for this set is a man younger than 40 who had recovered from COVID-19.

This clone has only a few counts. For the CDR3, the DNA is TGTGCCAGCAGCTCCGGGACAGGGTTCGTAGAAGGCTACACCTTC. It is translated as CASSSGTGFVEGYTF. The chain couples TRBV6-5 to TRBJ1-2; TRBD1 matches at 9 bases. V was pared by 6 bases and J by 8 bases, with 13 bases of the junction left unmatched. Germline values: CDR1 MNHEY, CDR2 SVGAGI. This CDR3 spans 15 amino acids.

This chain connects TRBV11-3 to TRBJ1-2, with 9 nucleotides matching TRBD1. CDR3 length equals 16 residues. Germline V gene lookup returns CDR1 SGHNT and CDR2 YENEEA. Trimming took 3 bases from V and 2 from J; bases not matched to a gene: 7. The CDR3 region is CASSFHAGTGNYGYTF. CDR3 nucleotides: TGTGCCAGCAGCTTTCATGCCGGGACAGGGAACTATGGCTACACCTTC.

This clone was observed many times. This chain uses TRBV11-2 with TRBJ2-1, with a tentative D call TRBD2 (5 bases). Per the germline V gene, CDR1 is SGHAT and CDR2 is FQNNGV. Trimming took off 0 bases at V and 8 bases at J, with 8 bases between the two ends. This CDR3 has 13 residues. The CDR3 DNA reads as TGTGCCAGCAGCTTAGATCGGGGTGATGAGCAGTTCTTC. It codes for CASSLDRGDEQFF.

The chain carries TRBV21-1 and TRBJ1-1; TRBD1 is taken as the D call from the table, unchecked against the DNA. TRBV21-1 counts as a pseudogene. The CDR3 totals 16 residues. The CDR3 loop reads CASSKIIHRSNTEAFF. The CDR3, as DNA: TGTGCCAGCAGCAAAATCATTCACAGATCGAACACTGAAGCTTTCTTT.

V gene TRBV4-3 combines with J gene TRBJ2-1; 8 bases line up with TRBD2. The V gene end was trimmed by 0 bases and the J gene end by 5 bases; junction bases not matched to a gene: 6. The germline gives CDR1 LGHNA, CDR2 YSLEER. The CDR3 spans 16 residues. Written as DNA, the CDR3 is TGCGCCAGCAGCCAAGATTTTCGGGGGGGGGACAATGAGCAGTTCTTC. Protein product: CASSQDFRGGDNEQFF.

This clone was recorded only once. The chain joins TRBV4-2 to TRBJ1-2, with 7 bases identical to TRBD1. J was trimmed by 6 bases and V by 4 bases; bases with no gene match: 5. Germline V gives CDR1 LGHNA, CDR2 YNFKEQ. The CDR3 is 13 residues long. CDR3 in DNA: TGTGCCAGCAGCCCAAATACAGGGGATGGCTACACCTTC. It codes for CASSPNTGDGYTF.

The chain uses TRBV24-1 and TRBJ1-4, with 9 nucleotides matching TRBD1. This CDR3 comprises 17 residues. V was clipped by 3 bases and J by 4 bases; unmatched bases: 8. CDR1 is KGHDR and CDR2 is SFDVKD in the germline V gene. The CDR3 protein is CATSDGGQGHLNEKLFF. Here the CDR3 DNA reads TGTGCCACCAGTGATGGGGGACAGGGACACCTTAATGAAAAACTGTTTTTT.

The rearrangement joins TRBV5-1 to TRBJ1-4; the match to TRBD1 covers 7 bases. With V trimmed by 2 bases and J by 0 bases, 10 bases remained unmatched. This CDR3 has 18 residues. CDR1 and CDR2 from the germline V gene are SGHRS and YFSETQ. The CDR3 loop is CASSLRTGIIATNEKLFF. DNA of the CDR3: TGCGCCAGCAGCTTAAGGACAGGCATCATTGCAACTAATGAAAAACTGTTTTTT.

The V call is TRBV4-3, the J call TRBJ2-7; D is unresolved. This CDR3 contains 13 residues. Germline CDR1 reads LGHNA; CDR2 reads YSLEER. Trimming shortened V by 1 base and J by 5 bases, and 9 bases separated the two germline ends. CDR3 coding DNA: TGCGCCAGCAGCCAAGCCCCTGGCCACGAGCAGTACTTC. This codes for CASSQAPGHEQYF.

The gene calls are TRBV27 and TRBJ1-6; D unclear. CDR1 and CDR2 (germline): MNHEY, SMNVEV (reference sequence). Trimming removed 10 bases at V and 0 bases at J, with 13 bases between. The CDR3 is made up of 15 amino acids. CDR3 loop: CATTLTYSYNSPLHF. CDR3 nucleotide sequence: TGTGCCACCACTTTAACTTACTCCTATAATTCACCCCTCCACTTT.

The chain employs TRBV6-5 and TRBJ2-2; TRBD2 matches 7 bases. J was trimmed by 6 bases and V by 4 bases; bases with no gene match: 5. The germline CDR1 and CDR2 sequences are MNHEY and SVGAGI. The CDR3 is made up of 14 amino acids. The CDR3 DNA sequence: TGTGCCAGCAGTTTAGGGCGGGGGTCCGGGGAGCTGTTTTTT. This translates into CASSLGRGSGELFF.

The rearrangement uses TRBV6-2 or TRBV6-3 and TRBJ1-4; 12 bases line up with TRBD1. The trim removed 2 bases at V and 8 bases at J, leaving 3 bases unmatched. CDR3 length equals 15 residues. Germline values: CDR1 MNHEY, CDR2 SVGEGT. The CDR3 region is CASSYLGTGGEKLFF. Written as DNA, the CDR3 is TGTGCCAGCAGTTACCTCGGGACAGGGGGCGAAAAACTGTTTTTT.

The chain has TRBV5-1 and TRBJ2-7, with TRBD1 matching 9 bases. Per the germline V gene, CDR1 is SGHRS and CDR2 is YFSETQ. This CDR3 spans 16 amino acids. After removal of 0 bases from V and 0 bases from J, the junction contained 4 bases not matched to a gene. CDR3 loop: CASSLGGQGNSYEQYF. The CDR3 DNA follows: TGCGCCAGCAGCTTGGGGGGACAGGGAAACTCCTACGAGCAGTACTTC.

This chain uses TRBV4-1 with TRBJ2-7, with 12 nucleotides matching TRBD1. With 2 bases clipped from V and 4 bases from J, the junction kept 9 bases outside the gene matches. CDR1 is MGHRA and CDR2 is YSYEKL in the germline V gene. CDR3 length: 17 amino acids. The CDR3 region has the DNA TGCGCCAGCAGCCAATCGATACCGGGACAGGGGGCTTACGAGCAGTACTTC. As protein: CASSQSIPGQGAYEQYF.

This chain uses TRBV7-6 with TRBJ1-1; TRBD1 aligns across 8 bases. V was pared by 5 bases and J by 5 bases, with 13 bases of the junction left unmatched. The CDR3 has 16 amino acids. The germline V gene encodes CDR1 SGHVS and CDR2 FNYEAQ. CDR3 sequence: CASSPRAGGVFTEAFF. The CDR3, as DNA: TGTGCCAGCAGCCCTAGAGCAGGGGGCGTTTTTACTGAAGCTTTCTTT.

Here the CDR3 reads CASSRGAQETQYF. DNA of the CDR3: TGTGCCAGCAGCCGGGGGGCCCAAGAGACCCAGTACTTC. The V call is TRBV11-2, the J call TRBJ2-5; a possible D gene is TRBD2 (7 bases). V dropped 5 bases and J dropped 1 base, with 8 bases sitting between them. From germline, CDR1 is SGHAT and CDR2 FQNNGV. The CDR3 spans 13 residues.

The rearrangement links TRBV15 to TRBJ2-3; 8 positions agree with TRBD2. From germline, CDR1 is LNHNV and CDR2 YYDKDF (reference sequence). The CDR3 has 16 amino acids. Trimming cost V 5 bases and J 1 base; bases outside gene matches: 8. This CDR3 is CATSLRTSWGTDTQYF. In DNA, the CDR3 is TGTGCCACCAGCCTAAGGACTAGCTGGGGCACAGATACGCAGTATTTT.

The CDR3 DNA is TGTGCCAGCAGCTTAGCCCCAGGGAGGGGCTACACCTTC. Translating it yields CASSLAPGRGYTF. This chain links TRBV7-9 with TRBJ1-2, with D perhaps TRBD1 (5 bases). Germline V gene sequence: CDR1 SEHNR, CDR2 FQNEAQ (reference sequence). This CDR3 is 13 amino acids long. V lost 0 bases to trimming and J lost 8 bases, with 10 bases between them.

This clone was observed a few times. The rearrangement links TRBV19 to TRBJ1-2, with D unresolved. CDR1 and CDR2 (germline): LNHDA, SQIVND (reference sequence). This CDR3 spans 15 amino acids. V lost 4 bases and J lost 0, with 12 bases in between. The CDR3 nucleotides are TGTGCCAGTAGTAAAACCGACGGGGCTAACTATGGCTACACCTTC. Amino acid sequence: CASSKTDGANYGYTF.

This clone occurred a few times. At the DNA level, this CDR3 is encoded by other sequences in the same sample as well. The chain carries TRBV18 and TRBJ2-3, with TRBD2 identical over 10 bases. With V trimmed by 3 bases and J by 6 bases, 0 bases remained unmatched. CDR3 length equals 13 residues. Germline V CDR1 and CDR2: KGHSH, LQKENI. DNA of the CDR3: TGTGCCAGCTCACCGACTAGCGGGGATACGCAGTATTTT. Translating gives CASSPTSGDTQYF. Variable domain in full (rest from reference TRBV18 and TRBJ2-3): NAGVMQNPRHLVRRRGQEARLRCSPMKGHSHVYWYRQLPEEGLKFMVYLQKENIIDESGMPKERFSAEFPKEGPSILRIQQVVRGDSAAYFCASSPTSGDTQYFGPGTRLTVL.

J is TRBJ2-5 and V is TRBV5-1; D perhaps matches TRBD2 (5 bases). The germline V gene encodes CDR1 SGHRS and CDR2 YFSETQ. V dropped 0 bases and J dropped 5 bases, with 8 bases sitting between them. The length of the CDR3 is 13 residues. CDR3 nucleotides: TGCGCCAGCAGCTTGGGAACGGGGGAGACCCAGTACTTC. Protein sequence: CASSLGTGETQYF.

This chain connects TRBV29-1 to TRBJ2-7, with TRBD1 matching 7 bases. Unmatched junction bases numbered 4, after V lost 6 bases and J lost 2 bases. The CDR3 has 12 residues. Per germline, CDR1 SQVTM and CDR2 ANQGSEA. CDR3 sequence reads: CSVVTGAYEQYF. The DNA of the CDR3 is TGCAGCGTCGTTACAGGGGCCTACGAGCAGTACTTC.

This clone was recorded once. V gene TRBV10-3 combines with J gene TRBJ2-5; tentatively, D is TRBD1 (5 bases). CDR3 length equals 15 residues. The germline V gene encodes CDR1 ENHRY and CDR2 SYGVKD. Trimming stripped 0 bases from V and 4 bases from J, with 12 bases between. CDR3: CAISESGSGIETQYF. Here the CDR3 DNA reads TGTGCCATCAGTGAGTCTGGGTCAGGGATAGAGACCCAGTACTTC.

About this clone itself: This same CDR3 is encoded by further DNA sequences in the sample. The genes are TRBV5-1 and TRBJ2-7; D is uncertain. This CDR3 is 13 amino acids long. V gave up 0 bases and J gave up 1 base, with 5 bases separating them. Germline CDR1 SGHRS, CDR2 YFSETQ. The CDR3 DNA reads as TGCGCCAGCAGCTTGGAACAATCCTACGAGCAGTACTTC. It codes for CASSLEQSYEQYF.

The chain joins TRBV15 to TRBJ2-3; D is perhaps TRBD1 (6 bases). The germline V and J ends were trimmed by 0 bases and 0 bases, with 10 bases remaining between them. Per germline, CDR1 LNHNV and CDR2 YYDKDF (reference sequence). The CDR3 has 16 residues. The CDR3 spells CATSRERQASTDTQYF. CDR3 in DNA: TGTGCCACCAGCAGAGAGCGACAGGCTAGCACAGATACGCAGTATTTT.

The V and J genes are TRBV6-5 and TRBJ1-1; D call uncertain. V was clipped by 2 bases and J by 0 bases, with 10 bases between them. From germline, CDR1 is MNHEY and CDR2 SVGAGI. The CDR3 spans 15 residues. CDR3 region: CASSYESYMNTEAFF. The CDR3 nucleotides are TGTGCCAGCAGTTACGAGTCTTATATGAACACTGAAGCTTTCTTT.

The chain joins TRBV9 to TRBJ2-1, with 10 bases aligning to TRBD2. The ends lost 2 bases at V and 1 base at J; junction bases unmatched: 15. The CDR3 has 20 residues. In germline, CDR1 is SGDLS, CDR2 YYNGEE. In DNA, the CDR3 is TGTGCCAGCAGCGTTGGGACAGACGAATTAGCGGGGGGATCCTACAATGAGCAGTTCTTC. This encodes CASSVGTDELAGGSYNEQFF.

This chain connects TRBV5-4 to TRBJ2-2; TRBD2 matches at 11 bases. Unmatched junction bases numbered 8, after V lost 4 bases and J lost 6 bases. Germline loops: CDR1 SGHNT, CDR2 YYREEE (reference sequence). There are 16 residues in the CDR3. This chain's CDR3 is CASSTPSGGPPGELFF. The CDR3 region has the DNA TGTGCCAGCAGCACCCCTAGCGGGGGGCCCCCCGGGGAGCTGTTTTTT.

The chain links TRBV6-2 or TRBV6-3 to TRBJ1-1; 8 bases are shared with TRBD1. The V and J ends lost 4 bases and 1 base, in that order; junction bases with no gene match: 8. The CDR3 totals 16 residues. Germline CDR1 reads MNHEY; CDR2 reads SVGEGT. The CDR3 DNA follows: TGTGCCAGCAGTTCCGGGGACAGGCCCCGGAACACTGAAGCTTTCTTT. Translating it yields CASSSGDRPRNTEAFF.

The chain carries TRBV6-4 and TRBJ2-6, with 7 bases identical to TRBD1. Germline CDR1 and CDR2: MRHNA and SNTAGT. The CDR3 loop spans 16 amino acids. With V trimmed by 2 bases and J by 4 bases, 5 bases remained unmatched. In DNA form, the CDR3 reads TGTGCCAGCAGTGACCTAACAGGGGACGGGGCCAACGTCCTGACTTTC. Encoded protein: CASSDLTGDGANVLTF.